The 26 T cell receptor beta chains presented below share a single source sample, sequenced in a study of glioma-infiltrating T cells. Using RNA template, CDR3s of TCR alpha and beta were amplified with iRepertoire arm-PCR. TCRdb fed the multiplex PCR reads into MiXCR, producing one record per CDR3 protein. The data contain roughly 350,000 distinct CDR3 sequences, about 40% of them singletons. The sequenced material came from glioma tissue, nonneoplastic brain tissue, or PBMCs (not recorded which). The receptors come from a human donor with low-grade glioma or glioblastoma, undergoing nonglioma brain surgery, or in good health (not recorded which).

As regards this clonotype: The junction departs from germline at one end; a sequencing error may be responsible. The chain links TRBV7-9 to TRBJ2-5, with 7 nucleotides matching TRBD1. CDR1 SEHNR and CDR2 FQNEAQ come from the germline V gene (reference sequence). This CDR3 comprises 14 residues. In DNA, the CDR3 is TGTGTCAGCAGCCCCGGGACAGCCATCGAGACCCAGTACTTC. Translating gives CVSSPGTAIETQYF.

This clonotype was seen ten or more times. The chain recombines TRBV20-1 with TRBJ2-3; 7 bases agree with TRBD2. The ends lost 0 bases at V and 0 bases at J; junction bases unmatched: 6. The CDR3 loop spans 16 amino acids. CDR1 and CDR2 (germline): DFQATT, SNEGSKA (reference sequence). CDR3 amino acids: CSARDPMTSSTDTQYF. CDR3 coding DNA: TGCAGTGCTAGAGATCCGATGACTAGCAGCACAGATACGCAGTATTTT.

This clonotype occurred many times. This rearrangement joins TRBV7-9 to TRBJ2-3, with D tentatively TRBD2 (6 bases). The CDR3 covers 13 residues. V lost 7 bases, J lost 3 bases, and 11 bases lay in between. The germline gives CDR1 SEHNR, CDR2 FQNEAQ (reference sequence). The CDR3 sequence: CASTLAGTDTQYF. CDR3 bases: TGTGCCAGCACTTTGGCGGGAACAGATACGCAGTATTTT.

Concerning this clonotype itself: This may stem from a read error, because a much larger clone lies one nucleotide away. V is TRBV6-1 and J is TRBJ2-7, with TRBD2 matching 9 bases. Trimming removed 8 bases from V and 7 bases from J; junction bases left unmatched: 12. The CDR3 runs 14 residues. Germline lookup yields CDR1 MNHNS and CDR2 SASEGT. The CDR3 nucleotides read TGTGCCAGCGGGCGGGAGGGCCGGCAGAATGAGCAGTACTTC. Translated, it gives CASGREGRQNEQYF.

The rearrangement uses TRBV7-2 and TRBJ2-5; no clear D gene. The CDR3 runs 14 residues. The germline CDR1 and CDR2 sequences are SGHTA and FQGNSA. V was clipped by 5 bases and J by 2 bases, with 12 bases between them. For the CDR3, the DNA is TGTGCCAGCAGCCTAAGACATATGCAAGAGACCCAGTACTTC. Protein sequence: CASSLRHMQETQYF.

V and J are TRBV28 and TRBJ2-4, with 10 bases lining up with TRBD1. Trimming removed 5 bases from V and 6 bases from J; junction bases left unmatched: 4. This CDR3 spans 14 amino acids. Looked up from germline, CDR1 is MDHEN and CDR2 is SYDVKM. CDR3 bases: TGTGCCAGCAGTCCCCGGACAGGGGGAAACATTCAGTACTTC. Protein: CASSPRTGGNIQYF.

This chain uses TRBV2 with TRBJ2-7; 11 bases fit TRBD2. With V trimmed by 5 bases and J by 2 bases, 5 bases remained unmatched. This CDR3 contains 15 residues. Germline loops: CDR1 SNHLY, CDR2 FYNNEI. CDR3 in amino acids: CASSQSSGRPYEQYF. DNA for the CDR3: TGTGCCAGCAGTCAATCTAGCGGGAGGCCCTACGAGCAGTACTTC.

This clonotype has at least ten counts. This chain connects TRBV7-2 to TRBJ2-7; tentatively, D is TRBD1 or TRBD2 (5 bases each). Germline V lookup: CDR1 SGHTA, CDR2 FQGNSA. The V gene lost 5 bases and the J gene lost 0 bases, with 11 bases spanning the gap. There are 14 residues in the CDR3. Here the CDR3 reads CASSQGSGSYEQYF. CDR3 bases: TGTGCCAGCAGCCAGGGCAGCGGCTCCTACGAGCAGTACTTC.

The chain has TRBV20-1 and TRBJ1-1; maybe TRBD1 (6 bases). The V gene's germline CDR1 is DFQATT and CDR2 SNEGSKA (reference sequence). The germline V and J ends were trimmed by 7 bases and 0 bases, with 9 bases remaining between them. The CDR3 length is 12 residues. The CDR3 nucleotides read TGCAGTGGGGGGGGCATGAACACTGAAGCTTTCTTT. Amino acids: CSGGGMNTEAFF.

The chain links TRBV11-2 to TRBJ2-5; perhaps TRBD1 as D (5 bases). With 5 bases removed from V and 4 bases from J, the gap between germline ends came to 11 bases. Germline assignment: CDR1 SGHAT and CDR2 FQNNGV. The CDR3 totals 13 residues. The CDR3 region is CASSRPGRETQYF. CDR3 coding DNA: TGTGCCAGCAGCCGCCCAGGGCGAGAGACCCAGTACTTC.

The V and J genes are TRBV5-1 and TRBJ2-3, with a tentative D call TRBD2 (6 bases). The V gene lost 4 bases and the J gene lost 4 bases, with 16 bases spanning the gap. This CDR3 spans 15 amino acids. The germline gives CDR1 SGHRS, CDR2 YFSETQ. The CDR3 DNA is TGCGCCAGCAGCCGTCACGGTGGGACTTCAGATACGCAGTATTTT. Its protein product is CASSRHGGTSDTQYF.

V is TRBV6-2 or TRBV6-3 and J is TRBJ1-1; D gene ambiguous. CDR1 and CDR2 from the germline V gene are MNHEY and SVGEGT. Trimming cost V 2 bases and J 7 bases, with 11 bases left between them. This CDR3 is 13 amino acids long. The CDR3 is CASSYKGSGEAFF. The CDR3 DNA follows: TGTGCCAGCAGTTACAAGGGCTCCGGTGAAGCTTTCTTT.

This chain connects TRBV29-1 to TRBJ2-1, with 9 bases matching TRBD1. The CDR3 is 14 amino acids. The J segment lost 2 bases and the V segment lost 7 bases, leaving 6 bases of the junction unmatched. CDR1 is SQVTM and CDR2 is ANQGSEA in the germline V gene. The chain's CDR3 is CSAARDRAYNEQFF. The DNA for the CDR3 is TGCAGCGCCGCCCGGGACAGGGCCTACAATGAGCAGTTCTTC.

Turning to this clonotype: With a much larger clone just one base away, this may be a read error. Without the conserved terminal phenylalanine or tryptophan, this CDR3 likely stems from a read error. The gene calls are TRBV7-2 and TRBJ2-5; D possibly corresponds to TRBD1 (7 bases). This CDR3 spans 20 amino acids. Germline V gene lookup returns CDR1 SGHTA and CDR2 FQGNSA. The V and J ends lost 0 bases and 1 base respectively, with 24 bases between them. The CDR3 DNA reads TGTGCCAGCAGCTTAGCTAGGGGAGGTTTTCGTGGGACAGCCCAAGAGACCCAGTACTTA. It yields the protein CASSLARGGFRGTAQETQYL.

This clonotype was seen once. Given a much more abundant clone one base away, this may be a read error. This chain uses TRBV6-1 with TRBJ2-3; D gene ambiguous. Trimming stripped 9 bases from V and 7 bases from J, with 14 bases between. The CDR3 runs to 12 residues. In germline, CDR1 is MNHNS, CDR2 SASEGT. This CDR3 is CARSQDSYTQYF. The DNA of the CDR3 is TGTGCCAGAAGTCAAGACTCCTATACGCAGTATTTT.

The chain combines TRBV7-8 with TRBJ1-2; D remains ambiguous. There are 12 residues in the CDR3. Germline V gene data show CDR1 as SGHVS and CDR2 as FQNEAQ. Deletions cut 5 bases from V and 8 bases from J, with 12 bases between. CDR3: CASSPTHGGYTF. CDR3 DNA sequence: TGTGCCAGCAGCCCAACCCACGGGGGCTACACCTTC.

The chain is built from TRBV28 and TRBJ2-5; TRBD2 might be the D (6 bases). V lost 3 bases and J 2 bases, leaving 22 bases between the germline ends. Germline V gene lookup returns CDR1 MDHEN and CDR2 SYDVKM. CDR3 length: 18 amino acids. CDR3 residues: CASSFLVWREGSQETQYF. In nucleotides, the CDR3 is TGTGCCAGCAGTTTCTTGGTTTGGCGGGAAGGGTCGCAAGAGACCCAGTACTTC.

CDR3 region: CSATAGTSVDYEQYF. Written as DNA, the CDR3 is TGCAGTGCCACGGCTGGGACTAGCGTCGATTACGAGCAGTACTTC. The chain recombines TRBV20-1 with TRBJ2-7; TRBD2 aligns across 10 bases. V was pared by 6 bases and J by 4 bases, with 12 bases of the junction left unmatched. This CDR3 region has 15 residues. Germline V gene sequence: CDR1 DFQATT, CDR2 SNEGSKA (reference sequence).

In its sample, this clonotype was seen a few times. V and J are TRBV4-1 and TRBJ2-5; 13 bases agree with TRBD2. Germline-derived CDR1 and CDR2 are MGHRA and YSYEKL. The trim removed 4 bases at V and 4 bases at J, leaving 3 bases unmatched. The CDR3 runs to 15 residues. CDR3 sequence (DNA): TGCGCCAGCAGCCCCGGGACTAGCGGGGTAGAGACCCAGTACTTC. This gives the protein CASSPGTSGVETQYF.

This clonotype was found a few times. The genes are TRBV10-3 and TRBJ2-7; 8 bases are a match to TRBD2. Unmatched junction bases numbered 4, after V lost 3 bases and J lost 3 bases. This CDR3 is built from 14 residues. The V gene's germline CDR1 is ENHRY and CDR2 SYGVKD. CDR3 nucleotide sequence: TGTGCCATCAGTGAACCCCGGGAGGGCTACGAGCAGTACTTC. It translates to CAISEPREGYEQYF.

The chain employs TRBV7-9 and TRBJ2-1, with 7 bases identical to TRBD1. J lost 5 bases, V lost 5 bases, and 9 bases had no gene match. CDR3 length equals 15 residues. Germline V lookup: CDR1 SEHNR, CDR2 FQNEAQ (reference sequence). CDR3 in amino acids: CASSKQTGVDNEQFF. CDR3 DNA: TGTGCCAGCAGCAAACAAACAGGGGTTGACAATGAGCAGTTCTTC.

The sample holds many counts of this clonotype. The chain recombines TRBV20-1 with TRBJ2-1; TRBD1 matches 9 bases. Germline CDR1 and CDR2: DFQATT and SNEGSKA (reference sequence). This CDR3 spans 15 amino acids. The V and J ends lost 0 bases and 2 bases, in that order; junction bases with no gene match: 2. The CDR3 is CSARDRDRAYNEQFF. Here the CDR3 DNA reads TGCAGTGCTAGAGACCGGGACAGGGCCTACAATGAGCAGTTCTTC.

There are a few counts of this clonotype. The chain combines TRBV7-2 with TRBJ2-3; 10 positions match TRBD1. The CDR3 consists of 14 residues. From germline, CDR1 is SGHTA and CDR2 FQGNSA. Trimming took 11 bases from V and 7 from J; bases not matched to a gene: 12. CDR3 loop: CACSTDRGPHTQYF. The CDR3 coding sequence is TGTGCCTGCTCCACCGACAGGGGGCCTCATACGCAGTATTTT.

The chain recombines TRBV28 with TRBJ2-1; 12 bases align to TRBD2. Germline trimming cut 3 bases from V and 4 bases from J; bases unmatched to any gene: 10. Per germline, CDR1 MDHEN and CDR2 SYDVKM. CDR3 length: 18 residues. The CDR3 DNA is TGTGCCAGCAGTTTCGATCCCCTAGCGGGAGGGCCTTACAATGAGCAGTTCTTC. Translated: CASSFDPLAGGPYNEQFF.

The genes are TRBV19 and TRBJ1-3; possibly TRBD1 for D (5 bases). Between the trimmed V and J ends, which lost 4 bases and 2 bases, there was a span of 12 bases. CDR3 length equals 15 residues. The germline gives CDR1 LNHDA, CDR2 SQIVND (reference sequence). CDR3 DNA: TGTGCCAGTAGTAACCTCGGGACGGCTGGAAACACCATATATTTT. It translates to CASSNLGTAGNTIYF. The full variable domain, in which reference TRBV19 and TRBJ1-3 provide the parts outside the CDR3, is DGGITQSPKYLFRKEGQNVTLSCEQNLNHDAMYWYRQDPGQGLRLIYYSQIVNDFQKGDIAEGYSVSREKKESFPLTVTSAQKNPTAFYLCASSNLGTAGNTIYFGEGSWLTVV.

The chain combines TRBV7-6 with TRBJ1-3; tentative D call: TRBD1 (5 bases). Germline V gene data show CDR1 as SGHVS and CDR2 as FNYEAQ. This CDR3 has 17 residues. Trimming shortened V by 1 base and J by 2 bases, and 15 bases separated the two germline ends. The CDR3: CASSLGSAGPAGNTIYF. The CDR3 region has the DNA TGTGCCAGCAGCTTAGGGTCGGCAGGGCCAGCTGGAAACACCATATATTTT.